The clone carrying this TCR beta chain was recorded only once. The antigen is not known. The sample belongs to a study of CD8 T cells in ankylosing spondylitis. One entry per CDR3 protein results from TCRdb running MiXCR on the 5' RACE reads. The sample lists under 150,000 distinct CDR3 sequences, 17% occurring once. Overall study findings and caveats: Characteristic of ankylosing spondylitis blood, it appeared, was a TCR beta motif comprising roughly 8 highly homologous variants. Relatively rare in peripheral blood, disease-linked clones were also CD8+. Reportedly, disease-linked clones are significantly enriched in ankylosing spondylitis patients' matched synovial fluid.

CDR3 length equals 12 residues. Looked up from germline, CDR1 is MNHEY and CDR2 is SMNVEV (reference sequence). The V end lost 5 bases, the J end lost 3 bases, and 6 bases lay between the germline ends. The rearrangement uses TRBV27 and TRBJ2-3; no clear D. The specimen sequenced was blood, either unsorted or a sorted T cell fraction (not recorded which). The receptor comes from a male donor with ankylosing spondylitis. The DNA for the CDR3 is TGTGCCAGCAGTAGGGTTACAGATACGCAGTATTTT. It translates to CASSRVTDTQYF.